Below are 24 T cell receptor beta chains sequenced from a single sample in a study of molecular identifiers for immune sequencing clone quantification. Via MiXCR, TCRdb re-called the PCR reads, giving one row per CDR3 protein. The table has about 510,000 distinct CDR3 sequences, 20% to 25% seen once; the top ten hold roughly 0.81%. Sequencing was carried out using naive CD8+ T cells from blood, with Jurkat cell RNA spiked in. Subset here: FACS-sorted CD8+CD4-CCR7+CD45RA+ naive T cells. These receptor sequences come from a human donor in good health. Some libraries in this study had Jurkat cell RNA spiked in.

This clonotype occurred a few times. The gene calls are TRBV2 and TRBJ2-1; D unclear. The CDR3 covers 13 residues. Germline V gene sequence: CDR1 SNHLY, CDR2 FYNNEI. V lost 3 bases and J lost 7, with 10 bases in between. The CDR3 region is CASSEYKVNEQFF. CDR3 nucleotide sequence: TGTGCCAGCAGTGAGTATAAAGTGAATGAGCAGTTCTTC.

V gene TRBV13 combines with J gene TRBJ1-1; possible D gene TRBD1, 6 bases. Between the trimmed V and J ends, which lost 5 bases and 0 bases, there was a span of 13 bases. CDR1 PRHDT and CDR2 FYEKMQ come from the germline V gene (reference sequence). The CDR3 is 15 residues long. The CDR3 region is CASSQGGGVNTEAFF. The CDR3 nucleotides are TGTGCCAGCAGCCAGGGCGGGGGCGTGAACACTGAAGCTTTCTTT. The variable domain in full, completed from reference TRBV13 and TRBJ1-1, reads AAGVIQSPRHLIKEKRETATLKCYPIPRHDTVYWYQQGPGQDPQFLISFYEKMQSDKGSIPDRFSAQQFSDYHSELNMSSLELGDSALYFCASSQGGGVNTEAFFGQGTRLTVV.

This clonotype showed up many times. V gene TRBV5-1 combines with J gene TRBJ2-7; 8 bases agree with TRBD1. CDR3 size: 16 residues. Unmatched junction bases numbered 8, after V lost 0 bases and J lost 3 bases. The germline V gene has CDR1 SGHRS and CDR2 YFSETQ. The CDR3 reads CASSLAVTGDGYEQYF. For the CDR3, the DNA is TGCGCCAGCAGCTTGGCCGTGACAGGGGATGGCTACGAGCAGTACTTC.

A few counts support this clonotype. CDR3 coding DNA: TGCGCCAGCAGCCAATGGTCGGGTAATGAACAGCCCCAGCATTTT. Encoded protein: CASSQWSGNEQPQHF. This chain links TRBV4-1 with TRBJ1-5; D gene uncertain. Trimming took off 2 bases at V and 7 bases at J, with 15 bases between the two ends. This CDR3 is built from 15 residues. Germline CDR1 and CDR2: MGHRA and YSYEKL.

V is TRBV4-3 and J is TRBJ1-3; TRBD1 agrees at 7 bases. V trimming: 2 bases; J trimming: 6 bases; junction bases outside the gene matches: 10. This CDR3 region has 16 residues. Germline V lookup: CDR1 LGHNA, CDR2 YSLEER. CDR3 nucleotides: TGCGCCAGCAGCCAATATGACAGGGCGTATGAAAACACCATATATTTT. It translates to CASSQYDRAYENTIYF.

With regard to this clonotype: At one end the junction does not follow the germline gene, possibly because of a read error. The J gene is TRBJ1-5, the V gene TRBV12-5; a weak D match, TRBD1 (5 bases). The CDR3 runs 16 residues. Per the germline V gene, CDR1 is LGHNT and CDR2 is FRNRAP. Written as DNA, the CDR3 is TGTGCTGGTGGTTTACCGGGACCGTTTGTACCACAGCCCCAGCATTTT. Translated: CAGGLPGPFVPQPQHF.

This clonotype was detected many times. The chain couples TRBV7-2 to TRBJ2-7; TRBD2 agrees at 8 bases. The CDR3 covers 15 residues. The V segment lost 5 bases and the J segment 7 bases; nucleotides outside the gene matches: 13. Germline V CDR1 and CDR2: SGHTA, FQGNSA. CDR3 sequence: CASSPTRAGGEEQYF. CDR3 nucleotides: TGTGCCAGCAGCCCCACGAGGGCGGGAGGAGAAGAGCAGTACTTC.

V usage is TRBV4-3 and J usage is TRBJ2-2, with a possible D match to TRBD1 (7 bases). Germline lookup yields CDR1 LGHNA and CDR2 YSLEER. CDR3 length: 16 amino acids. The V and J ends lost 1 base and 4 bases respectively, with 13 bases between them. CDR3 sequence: CASSQGWQGGTGELFF. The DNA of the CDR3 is TGCGCCAGCAGCCAAGGATGGCAGGGGGGCACCGGGGAGCTGTTTTTT.

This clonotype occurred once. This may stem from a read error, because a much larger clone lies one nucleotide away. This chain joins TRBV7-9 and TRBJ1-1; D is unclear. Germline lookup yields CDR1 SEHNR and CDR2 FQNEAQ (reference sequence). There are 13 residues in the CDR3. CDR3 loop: CVSSSPLNTEAFF. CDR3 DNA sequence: TGTGTCAGCAGCTCGCCCTTGAACACTGAAGCTTTCTTT.

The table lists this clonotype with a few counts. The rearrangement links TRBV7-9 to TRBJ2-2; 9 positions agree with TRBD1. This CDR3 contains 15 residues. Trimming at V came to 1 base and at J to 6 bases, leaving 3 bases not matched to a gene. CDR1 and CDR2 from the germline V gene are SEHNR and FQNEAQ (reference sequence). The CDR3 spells CASSLDRGRAGELFF. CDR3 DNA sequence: TGTGCCAGCAGCTTAGACAGGGGGCGTGCCGGGGAGCTGTTTTTT.

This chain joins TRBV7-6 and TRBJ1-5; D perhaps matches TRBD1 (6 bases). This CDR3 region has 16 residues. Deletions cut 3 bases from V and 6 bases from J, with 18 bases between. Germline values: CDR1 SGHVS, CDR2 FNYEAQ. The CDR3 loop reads CASSLSVGGLAQPQHF. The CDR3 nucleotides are TGTGCCAGCAGCTTGAGCGTTGGGGGGCTGGCTCAGCCCCAGCATTTT.

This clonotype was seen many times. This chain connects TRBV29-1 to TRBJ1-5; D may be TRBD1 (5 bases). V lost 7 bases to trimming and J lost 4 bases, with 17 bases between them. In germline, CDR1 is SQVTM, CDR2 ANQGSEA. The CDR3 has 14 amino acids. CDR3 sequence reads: CSEAQGPGNQPQHF. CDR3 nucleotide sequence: TGCAGCGAGGCGCAGGGTCCGGGTAATCAGCCCCAGCATTTT. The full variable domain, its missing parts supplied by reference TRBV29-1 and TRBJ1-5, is SAVISQKPSRDICQRGTSLTIQCQVDSQVTMMFWYRQQPGQSLTLIATANQGSEATYESGFVIDKFPISRPNLTFSTLTVSNMSPEDSSIYLCSEAQGPGNQPQHFGDGTRLSIL.

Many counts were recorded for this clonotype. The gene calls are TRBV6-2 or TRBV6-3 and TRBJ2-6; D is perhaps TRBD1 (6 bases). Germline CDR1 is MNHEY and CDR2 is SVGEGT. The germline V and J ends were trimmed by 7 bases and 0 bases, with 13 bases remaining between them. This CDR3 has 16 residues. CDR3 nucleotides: TGTGCCAGCACAATTACAGGGTACTCTGGGGCCAACGTCCTGACTTTC. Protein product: CASTITGYSGANVLTF.

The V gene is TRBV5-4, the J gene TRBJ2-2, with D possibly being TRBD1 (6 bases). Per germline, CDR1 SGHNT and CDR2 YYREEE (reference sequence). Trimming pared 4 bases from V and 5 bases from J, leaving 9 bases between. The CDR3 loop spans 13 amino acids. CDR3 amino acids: CASSQRGTGELFF. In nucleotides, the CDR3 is TGTGCCAGCAGCCAAAGGGGGACCGGGGAGCTGTTTTTT.

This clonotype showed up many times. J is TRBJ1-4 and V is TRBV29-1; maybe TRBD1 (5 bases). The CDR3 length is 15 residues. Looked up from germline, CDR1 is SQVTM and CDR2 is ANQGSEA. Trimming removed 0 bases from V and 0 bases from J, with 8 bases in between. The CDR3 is CSVEDRESTNEKLFF. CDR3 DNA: TGCAGCGTTGAAGACAGGGAGTCAACTAATGAAAAACTGTTTTTT.

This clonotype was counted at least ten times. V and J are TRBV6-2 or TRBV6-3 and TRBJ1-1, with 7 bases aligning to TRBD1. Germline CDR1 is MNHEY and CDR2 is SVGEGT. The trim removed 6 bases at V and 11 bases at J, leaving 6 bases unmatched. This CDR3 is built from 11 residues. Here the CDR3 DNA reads TGTGCCAGCAGAACTGACAGGGCTGCTTTCTTT. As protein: CASRTDRAAFF.

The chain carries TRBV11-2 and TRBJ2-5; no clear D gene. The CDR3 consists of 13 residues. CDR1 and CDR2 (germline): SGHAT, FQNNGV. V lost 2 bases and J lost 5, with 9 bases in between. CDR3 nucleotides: TGTGCCAGCAGCTTATATAATAAGGAGACCCAGTACTTC. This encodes CASSLYNKETQYF.

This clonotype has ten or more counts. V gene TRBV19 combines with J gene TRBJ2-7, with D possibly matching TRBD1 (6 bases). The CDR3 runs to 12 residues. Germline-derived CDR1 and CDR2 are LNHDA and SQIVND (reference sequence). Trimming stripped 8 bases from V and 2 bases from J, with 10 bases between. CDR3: CASSDSPYEQYF. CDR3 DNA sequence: TGTGCCAGTTCGGACAGTCCCTACGAGCAGTACTTC.

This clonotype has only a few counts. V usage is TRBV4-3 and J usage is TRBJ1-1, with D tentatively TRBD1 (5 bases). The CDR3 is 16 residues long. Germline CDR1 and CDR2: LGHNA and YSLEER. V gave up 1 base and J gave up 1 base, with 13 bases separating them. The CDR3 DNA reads TGCGCCAGCAGCCAAGGGGGCAGGGCCGAGAACACTGAAGCTTTCTTT. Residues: CASSQGGRAENTEAFF.

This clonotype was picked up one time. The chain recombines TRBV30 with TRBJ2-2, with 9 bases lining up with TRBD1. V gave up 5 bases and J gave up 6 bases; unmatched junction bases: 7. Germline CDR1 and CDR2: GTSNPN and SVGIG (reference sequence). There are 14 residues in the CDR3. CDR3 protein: CAWEGQGIAGELFF. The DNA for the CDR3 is TGTGCCTGGGAAGGACAGGGGATAGCCGGGGAGCTGTTTTTT. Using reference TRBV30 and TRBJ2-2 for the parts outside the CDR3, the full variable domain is SQTIHQWPATLVQPVGSPLSLECTVEGTSNPNLYWYRQAAGRGLQLLFYSVGIGQISSEVPQNLSASRPQDRQFILSSKKLLLSDSGFYLCAWEGQGIAGELFFGEGSRLTVL.

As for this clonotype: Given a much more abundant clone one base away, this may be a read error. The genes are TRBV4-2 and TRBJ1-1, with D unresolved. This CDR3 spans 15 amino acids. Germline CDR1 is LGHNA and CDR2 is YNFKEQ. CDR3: CASGQDEGSDTEAFF. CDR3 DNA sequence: TGTGCCAGCGGCCAAGATGAGGGCTCTGACACTGAAGCTTTCTTT.

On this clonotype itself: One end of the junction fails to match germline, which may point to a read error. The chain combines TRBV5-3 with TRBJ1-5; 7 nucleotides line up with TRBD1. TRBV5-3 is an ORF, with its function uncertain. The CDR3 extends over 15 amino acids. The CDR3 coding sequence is TGTGCCAGCAGCGCAGGGACAGTTAGCGATCAGCCCCAGCATTTT. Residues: CASSAGTVSDQPQHF.

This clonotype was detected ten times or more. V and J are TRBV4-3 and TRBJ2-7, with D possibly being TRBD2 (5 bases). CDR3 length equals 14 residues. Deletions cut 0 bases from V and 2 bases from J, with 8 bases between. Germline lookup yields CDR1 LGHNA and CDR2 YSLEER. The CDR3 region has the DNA TGCGCCAGCAGCCAAGAAGTGGAGGCCTACGAGCAGTACTTC. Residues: CASSQEVEAYEQYF.

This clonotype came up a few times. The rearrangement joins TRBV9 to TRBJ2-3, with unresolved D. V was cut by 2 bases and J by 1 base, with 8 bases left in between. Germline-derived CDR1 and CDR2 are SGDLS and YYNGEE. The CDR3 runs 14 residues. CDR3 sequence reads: CASSVSLGTDTQYF. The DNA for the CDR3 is TGTGCCAGCAGCGTGTCACTGGGCACAGATACGCAGTATTTT.